The present TCR beta chain was sequenced within a study of blood T cells in healthy people across ages (dated by TCRdb to the mid-2010s). Notes on the research overall: Template switching captured roughly one uniquely barcoded TCR beta cDNA molecule per two T cells in model experiments. Using deep sequencing normalized with unique cDNA molecular identifiers, the study measured how TCR beta repertoire diversity changes with age. Four age groups were formed from the donors: young (average approximately 16 years), middle-aged (more than 35), aged (under 70) and long-lived (roughly 88). To avoid experimental bias, donors of different ages were randomly spread across the sequencing lanes. The study analyzed two additional independent replicas of 1 million unique cDNA reads from the same blood draw for two donors, one aged 18 to 29 and one aged 80 or older. Study-wide findings and limitations: Because the CMV infection status of the donors was unknown, age-related changes in expanded clonotypes may potentially have been confounded. Observed TCR beta diversity per million T cells fell roughly linearly with age, and a significant reduction was already apparent by age around 44. The percentage of naive T cells measured by flow cytometry correlated strongly with observed TCR beta diversity. Estimates of total diversity from one million sequenced T cells were regarded as lower bounds and underestimates. Compared with the aged group, the long-lived group had more naive CD4+ T cells, fewer expanded clones and increased TCR diversity, a pattern suggesting age selection. Since profiling was done on bulk unsorted PBMCs, naive and antigen-experienced compartments could not be conclusively compared.

Reading from cysteine to phenylalanine, the CDR3 counts 14 amino acids. Left in the record is the CDR3 DNA by itself, 42 bases read in frame from the first base. Taken from the germline V gene (reference sequence), the CDR1 and CDR2 loops are LNHNV and YYDKDF. The donors were roughly 38 Caucasian individuals from Russia, aged roughly 6 to 90 years, who were systemically healthy. About 10 milliliters of peripheral blood were drawn from each donor into EDTA-treated Vacutainer tubes. Ficoll-Paque density-gradient centrifugation was used to isolate PBMCs, with at least 6 million per sample. Total RNA was extracted from PBMCs with Trizol reagent, with at least 5 micrograms obtained per sample. For every donor, flow cytometry on a PBMC aliquot measured the percentage of naive CD45RAhigh/CD27high T cells. The library was obtained by 5' RACE. Reads for this sample came from an Illumina HiSeq 2500. The second PCR ran for about 6 to 12 cycles and used a J-beta primer mix along with a sample-barcoded 5' primer. A unique molecular identifier was introduced onto each TCR beta cDNA molecule by a template-switch 5' adaptor carrying 12 random nucleotides. Each sample yielded at least 2.5 million CDR3-containing paired-end reads. First-strand cDNA synthesis was performed from all RNA using the Mint cDNA synthesis kit, with priming by a TRBC-specific oligonucleotide. Following uracil-DNA glycosylase treatment, a first 18-cycle PCR with universal primers M1SS and BC2_uni_R was performed on all cDNA. The authors' analysis ran thus. For normalization, 1 million high-quality reads were randomly selected from each sample, with every read carrying a distinct molecular identifier. Instead of being binned into consensus sequences, reads that shared molecular identifiers were thrown out. MiTCR, run with a Q25 quality threshold and the strictest error-elimination algorithm, handled CDR3 identification, clonotype clustering and error correction. Lower-bound total TCR beta diversity was estimated with a nonparametric unseen species model using Euler transformation. TCRdb ran its own pipeline on the public reads, namely fastp trimming at Q25 and MiXCR clone calling, and kept in-frame beta chains. Identical CDR3 protein sequences are pooled into one entry, listed with their most common genes and DNA. TCRdb, not the authors, supplied the V and J calls. The sample contains some 1,500,000 distinct CDR3 sequences, 42% of them found a single time. In total, the top ten clones hold 4% of the sample.

As to this clonotype: Its specific antigen is unknown. The record has no base qualities; no much larger clone is one base away.

Sequencing was done on a sample of blood. This clonotype was sampled from a woman younger than 35 in good health. Recombination connected TRBV15 to TRBJ2-5; TRBD2 fits 8 bases in the junction. The J call is doubtful: the DNA matches TRBJ2-7 better. The CDR3 reads CATRDSGVTCEQYF. The nucleotide sequence reads TGTGCCACCAGGGATAGCGGGGTTACATGCGAGCAGTACTTC.